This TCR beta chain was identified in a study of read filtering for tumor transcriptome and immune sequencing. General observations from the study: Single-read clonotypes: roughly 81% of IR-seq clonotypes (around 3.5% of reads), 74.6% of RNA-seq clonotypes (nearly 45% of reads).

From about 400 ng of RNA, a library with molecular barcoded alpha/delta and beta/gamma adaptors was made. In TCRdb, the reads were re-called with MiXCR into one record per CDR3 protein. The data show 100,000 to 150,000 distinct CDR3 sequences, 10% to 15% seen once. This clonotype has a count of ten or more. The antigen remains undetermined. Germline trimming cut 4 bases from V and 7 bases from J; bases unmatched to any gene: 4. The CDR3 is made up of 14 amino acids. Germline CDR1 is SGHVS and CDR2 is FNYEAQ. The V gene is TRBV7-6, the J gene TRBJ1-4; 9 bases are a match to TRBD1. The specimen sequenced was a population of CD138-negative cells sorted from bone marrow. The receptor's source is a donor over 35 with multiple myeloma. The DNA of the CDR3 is TGTGCCAGCAGCTCGGGACAGGGTATTGAAAAACTGTTTTTT. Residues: CASSSGQGIEKLFF.